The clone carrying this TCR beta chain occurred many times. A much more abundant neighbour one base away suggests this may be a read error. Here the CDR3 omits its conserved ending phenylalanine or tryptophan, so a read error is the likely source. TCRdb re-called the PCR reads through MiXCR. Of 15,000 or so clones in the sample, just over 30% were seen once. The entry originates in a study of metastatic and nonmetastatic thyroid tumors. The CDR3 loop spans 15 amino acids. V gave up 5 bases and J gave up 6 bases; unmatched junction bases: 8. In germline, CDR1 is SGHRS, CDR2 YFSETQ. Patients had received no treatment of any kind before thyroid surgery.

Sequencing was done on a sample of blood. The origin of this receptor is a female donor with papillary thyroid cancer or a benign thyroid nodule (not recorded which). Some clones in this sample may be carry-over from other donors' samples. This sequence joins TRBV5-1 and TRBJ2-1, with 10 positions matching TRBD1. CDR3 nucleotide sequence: TGCGCCAGCAGGAGTCCCGGGACAGGGGTCAATGAGCAGTTCCTC. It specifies CASRSPGTGVNEQFL.